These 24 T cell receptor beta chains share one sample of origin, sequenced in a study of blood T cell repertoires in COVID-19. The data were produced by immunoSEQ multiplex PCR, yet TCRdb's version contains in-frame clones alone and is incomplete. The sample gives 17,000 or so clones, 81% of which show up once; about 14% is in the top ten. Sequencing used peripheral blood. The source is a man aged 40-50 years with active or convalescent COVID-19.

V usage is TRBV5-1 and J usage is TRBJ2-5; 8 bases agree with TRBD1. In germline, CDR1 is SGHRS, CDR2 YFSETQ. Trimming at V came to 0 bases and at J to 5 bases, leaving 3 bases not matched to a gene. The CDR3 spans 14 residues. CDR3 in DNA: TGCGCCAGCAGCTTGGGGACAGGGAGGGAGACCCAGTACTTC. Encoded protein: CASSLGTGRETQYF. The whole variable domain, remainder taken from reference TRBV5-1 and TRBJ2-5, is KAGVTQTPRYLIKTRGQQVTLSCSPISGHRSVSWYQQTPGQGLQFLFEYFSETQRNKGNFPGRFSGRQFSNSRSEMNVSTLELGDSALYLCASSLGTGRETQYFGPGTRLLVL.

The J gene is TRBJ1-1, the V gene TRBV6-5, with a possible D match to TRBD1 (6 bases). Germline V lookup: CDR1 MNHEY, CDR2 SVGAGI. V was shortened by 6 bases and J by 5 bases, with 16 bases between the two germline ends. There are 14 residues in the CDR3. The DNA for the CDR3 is TGTGCCAGCAGATCCCGGACAGTTCGGACTGAAGCTTTCTTT. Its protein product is CASRSRTVRTEAFF.

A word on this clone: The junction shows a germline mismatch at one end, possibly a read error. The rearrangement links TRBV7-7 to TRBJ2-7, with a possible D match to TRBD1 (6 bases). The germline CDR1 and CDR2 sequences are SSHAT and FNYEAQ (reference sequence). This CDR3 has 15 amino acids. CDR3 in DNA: TGTGCTAGCAGCCTAAATCAGGGGAATACCTACGAGCAGTACTTC. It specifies CASSLNQGNTYEQYF.

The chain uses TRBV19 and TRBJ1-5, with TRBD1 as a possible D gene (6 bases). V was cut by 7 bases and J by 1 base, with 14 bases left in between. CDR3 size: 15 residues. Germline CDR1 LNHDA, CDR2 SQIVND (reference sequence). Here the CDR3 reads CASIALQGSNQPQHF. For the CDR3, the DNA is TGTGCCAGTATTGCCCTACAGGGAAGCAATCAGCCCCAGCATTTT.

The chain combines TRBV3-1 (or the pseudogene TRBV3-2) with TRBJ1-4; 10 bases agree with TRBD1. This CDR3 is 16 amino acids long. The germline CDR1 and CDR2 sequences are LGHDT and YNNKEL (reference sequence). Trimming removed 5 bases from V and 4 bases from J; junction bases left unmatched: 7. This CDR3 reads CASSGRQGALNEKLFF. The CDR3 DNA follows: TGTGCCAGCAGCGGTCGACAGGGGGCCCTTAATGAAAAACTGTTTTTT.

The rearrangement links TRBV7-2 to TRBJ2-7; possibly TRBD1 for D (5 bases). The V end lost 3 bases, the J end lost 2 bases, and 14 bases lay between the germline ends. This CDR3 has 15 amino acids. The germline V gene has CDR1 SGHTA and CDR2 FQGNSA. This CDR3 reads CASSFAQVPTYEQYF. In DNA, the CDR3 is TGTGCCAGCAGCTTTGCACAGGTGCCAACCTACGAGCAGTACTTC.

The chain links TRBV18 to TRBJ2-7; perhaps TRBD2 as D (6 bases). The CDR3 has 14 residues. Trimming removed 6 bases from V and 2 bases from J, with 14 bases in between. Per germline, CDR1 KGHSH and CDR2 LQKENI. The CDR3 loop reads CASSRGKGTYEQYF. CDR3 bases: TGTGCCAGCTCTCGGGGGAAGGGGACCTACGAGCAGTACTTC. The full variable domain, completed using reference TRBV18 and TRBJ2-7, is NAGVMQNPRHLVRRRGQEARLRCSPMKGHSHVYWYRQLPEEGLKFMVYLQKENIIDESGMPKERFSAEFPKEGPSILRIQQVVRGDSAAYFCASSRGKGTYEQYFGPGTRLTVT.

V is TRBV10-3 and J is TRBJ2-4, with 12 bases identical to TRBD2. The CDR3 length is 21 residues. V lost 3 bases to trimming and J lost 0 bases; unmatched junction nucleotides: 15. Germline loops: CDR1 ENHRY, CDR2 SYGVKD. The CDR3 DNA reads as TGTGCCATCAGTGATCGGACTAGCGGGGTCAAGATATATCTAGCCAAAAACATTCAGTACTTC. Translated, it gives CAISDRTSGVKIYLAKNIQYF.

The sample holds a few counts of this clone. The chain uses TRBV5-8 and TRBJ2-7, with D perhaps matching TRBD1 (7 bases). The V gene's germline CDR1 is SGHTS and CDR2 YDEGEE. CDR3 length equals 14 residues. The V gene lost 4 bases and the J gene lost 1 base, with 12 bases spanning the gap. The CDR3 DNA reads TGTGCCAGCAGCCCGACAGGGACTTCCTACGAGCAGTACTTC. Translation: CASSPTGTSYEQYF.

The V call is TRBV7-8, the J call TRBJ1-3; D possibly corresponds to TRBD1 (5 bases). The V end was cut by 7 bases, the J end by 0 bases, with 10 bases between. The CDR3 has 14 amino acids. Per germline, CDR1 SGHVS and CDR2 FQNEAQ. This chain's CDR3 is CASTQRGSGNTIYF. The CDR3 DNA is TGTGCCAGCACCCAAAGGGGCTCTGGAAACACCATATATTTT. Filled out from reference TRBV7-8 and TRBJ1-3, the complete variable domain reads GAGVSQSPRYKVAKRGQDVALRCDPISGHVSLFWYQQALGQGPEFLTYFQNEAQLDKSGLPSDRFFAERPEGSVSTLKIQRTQQEDSAVYLCASTQRGSGNTIYFGEGSWLTVV.

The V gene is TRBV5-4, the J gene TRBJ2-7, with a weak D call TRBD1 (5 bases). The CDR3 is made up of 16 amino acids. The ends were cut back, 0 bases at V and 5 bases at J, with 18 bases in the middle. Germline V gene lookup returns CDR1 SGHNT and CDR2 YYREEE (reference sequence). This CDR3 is CASSLAPGFRPHEQYF. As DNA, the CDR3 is TGTGCCAGCAGCTTGGCCCCAGGGTTTCGTCCCCACGAGCAGTACTTC.

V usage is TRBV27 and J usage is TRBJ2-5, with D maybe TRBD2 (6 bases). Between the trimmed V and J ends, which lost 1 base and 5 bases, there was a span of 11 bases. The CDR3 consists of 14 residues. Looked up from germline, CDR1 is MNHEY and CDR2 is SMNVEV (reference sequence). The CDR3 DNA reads TGTGCCAGCAGTTTATGGGGGGTGGGGGAGACCCAGTACTTC. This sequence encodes CASSLWGVGETQYF.

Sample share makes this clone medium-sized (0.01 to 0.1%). The CDR3: CAYSSRGQSPLHF. DNA of the CDR3: TGTGCCTACTCAAGCAGGGGTCAGTCACCCCTCCACTTT. V usage is TRBV10-3 and J usage is TRBJ1-6, with D possibly being TRBD1 (6 bases). CDR3 length equals 13 residues. V lost 11 bases and J lost 10, with 18 bases in between. The germline CDR1 and CDR2 sequences are ENHRY and SYGVKD.

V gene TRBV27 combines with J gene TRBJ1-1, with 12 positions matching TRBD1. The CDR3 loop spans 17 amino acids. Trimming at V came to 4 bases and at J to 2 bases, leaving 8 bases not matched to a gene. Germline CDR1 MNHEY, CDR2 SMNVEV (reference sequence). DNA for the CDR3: TGTGCCAGCAGTTCGACCGGGACAGGGGGCCCCAACACTGAAGCTTTCTTT. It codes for CASSSTGTGGPNTEAFF.

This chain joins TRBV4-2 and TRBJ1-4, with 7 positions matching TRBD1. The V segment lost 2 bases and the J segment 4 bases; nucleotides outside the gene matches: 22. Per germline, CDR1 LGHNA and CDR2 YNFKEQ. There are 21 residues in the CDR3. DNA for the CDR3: TGTGCCAGCAGCCAACGACAGGGATCCTTTCGCTTATCAGACTTTAATGAAAAACTGTTTTTT. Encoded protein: CASSQRQGSFRLSDFNEKLFF.

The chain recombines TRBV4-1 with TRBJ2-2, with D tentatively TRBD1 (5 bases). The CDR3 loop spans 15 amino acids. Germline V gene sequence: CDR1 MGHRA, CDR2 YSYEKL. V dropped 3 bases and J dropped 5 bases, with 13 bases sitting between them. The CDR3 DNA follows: TGCGCCAGCAGCCACAACTCCAGGGAAACCGGGGAGCTGTTTTTT. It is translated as CASSHNSRETGELFF.

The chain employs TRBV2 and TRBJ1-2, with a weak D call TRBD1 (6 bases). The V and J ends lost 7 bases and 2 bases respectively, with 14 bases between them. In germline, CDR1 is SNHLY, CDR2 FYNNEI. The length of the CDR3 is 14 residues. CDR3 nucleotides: TGTGCCAGCATAGGGTACAGGGTGAACTATGGCTACACCTTC. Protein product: CASIGYRVNYGYTF.

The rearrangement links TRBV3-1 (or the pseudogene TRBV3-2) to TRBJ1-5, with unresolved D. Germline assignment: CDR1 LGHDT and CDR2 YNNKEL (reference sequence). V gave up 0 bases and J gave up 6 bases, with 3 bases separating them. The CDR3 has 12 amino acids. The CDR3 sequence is CASSQDSQPQHF. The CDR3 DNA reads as TGTGCCAGCAGCCAAGACTCTCAGCCCCAGCATTTT.

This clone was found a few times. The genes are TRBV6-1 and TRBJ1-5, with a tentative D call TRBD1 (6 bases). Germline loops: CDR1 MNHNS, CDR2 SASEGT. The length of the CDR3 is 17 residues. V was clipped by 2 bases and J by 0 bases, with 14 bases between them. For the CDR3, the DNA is TGTGCCAGCAGTGAAAATGGGGCAGGGGTTAGCAATCAGCCCCAGCATTTT. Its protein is CASSENGAGVSNQPQHF.

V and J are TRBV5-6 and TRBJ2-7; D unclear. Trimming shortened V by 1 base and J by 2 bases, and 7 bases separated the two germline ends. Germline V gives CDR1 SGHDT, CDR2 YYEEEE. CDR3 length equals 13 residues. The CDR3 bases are TGTGCCAGCAGCTTGAATGTCGCCTACGAGCAGTACTTC. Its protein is CASSLNVAYEQYF.

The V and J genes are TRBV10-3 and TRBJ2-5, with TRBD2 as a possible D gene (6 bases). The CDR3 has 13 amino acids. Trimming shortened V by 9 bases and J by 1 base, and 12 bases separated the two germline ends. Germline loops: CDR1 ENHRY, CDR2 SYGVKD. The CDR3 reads CAMSRGGQETQYF. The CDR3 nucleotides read TGTGCCATGTCTCGGGGAGGCCAAGAGACCCAGTACTTC.

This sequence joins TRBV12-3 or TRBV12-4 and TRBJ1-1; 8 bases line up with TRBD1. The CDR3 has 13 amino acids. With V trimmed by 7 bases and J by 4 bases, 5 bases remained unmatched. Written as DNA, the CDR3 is TGTGCCAGCAACGACAGGGGTACCACTGAAGCTTTCTTT. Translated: CASNDRGTTEAFF.

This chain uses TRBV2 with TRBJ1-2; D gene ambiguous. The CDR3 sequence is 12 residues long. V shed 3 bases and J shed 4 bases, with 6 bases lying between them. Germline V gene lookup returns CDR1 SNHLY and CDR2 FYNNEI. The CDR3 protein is CASSDSAYGYTF. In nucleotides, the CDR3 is TGTGCCAGCAGTGACAGCGCCTATGGCTACACCTTC.

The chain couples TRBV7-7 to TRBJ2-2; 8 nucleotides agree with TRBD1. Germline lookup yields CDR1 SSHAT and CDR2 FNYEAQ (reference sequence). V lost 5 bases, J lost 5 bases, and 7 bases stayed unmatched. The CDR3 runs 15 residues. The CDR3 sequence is CASSPLTGETGELFF. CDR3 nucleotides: TGTGCCAGCAGCCCACTGACAGGGGAGACCGGGGAGCTGTTTTTT.